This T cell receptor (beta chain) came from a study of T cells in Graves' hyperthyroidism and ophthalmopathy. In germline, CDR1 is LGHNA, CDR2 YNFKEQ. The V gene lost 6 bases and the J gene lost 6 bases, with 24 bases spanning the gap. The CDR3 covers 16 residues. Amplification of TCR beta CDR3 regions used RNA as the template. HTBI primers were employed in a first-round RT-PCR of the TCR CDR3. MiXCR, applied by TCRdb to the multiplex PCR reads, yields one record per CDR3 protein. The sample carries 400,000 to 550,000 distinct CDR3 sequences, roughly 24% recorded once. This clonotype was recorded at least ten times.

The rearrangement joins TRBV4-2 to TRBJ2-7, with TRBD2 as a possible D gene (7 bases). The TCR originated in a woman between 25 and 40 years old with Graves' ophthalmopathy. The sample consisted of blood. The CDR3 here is CASSPVGRKQGPEQYF. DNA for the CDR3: TGTGCCAGCAGTCCCGTCGGGAGGAAACAGGGCCCCGAGCAGTACTTC.